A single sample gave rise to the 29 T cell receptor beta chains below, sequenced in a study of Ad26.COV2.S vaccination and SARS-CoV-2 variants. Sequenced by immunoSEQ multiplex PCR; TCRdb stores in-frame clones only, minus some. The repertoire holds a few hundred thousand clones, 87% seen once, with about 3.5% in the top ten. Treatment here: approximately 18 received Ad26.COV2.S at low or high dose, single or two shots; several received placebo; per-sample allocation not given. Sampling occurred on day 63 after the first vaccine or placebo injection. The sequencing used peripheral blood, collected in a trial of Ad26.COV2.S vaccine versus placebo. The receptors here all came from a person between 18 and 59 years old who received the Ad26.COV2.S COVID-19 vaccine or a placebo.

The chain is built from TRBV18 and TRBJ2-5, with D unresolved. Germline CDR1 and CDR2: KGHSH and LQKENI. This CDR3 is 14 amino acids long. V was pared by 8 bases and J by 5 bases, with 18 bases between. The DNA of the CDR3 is TGTGCCAGCACCCTAAACACCATGCGGGAGACCCAGTACTTC. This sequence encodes CASTLNTMRETQYF.

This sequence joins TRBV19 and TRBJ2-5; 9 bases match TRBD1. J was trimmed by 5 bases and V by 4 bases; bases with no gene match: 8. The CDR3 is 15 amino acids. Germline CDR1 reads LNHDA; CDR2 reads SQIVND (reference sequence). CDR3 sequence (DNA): TGTGCCAGTAGTAATTACAGGGGGCTACGGGAGACCCAGTACTTC. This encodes CASSNYRGLRETQYF.

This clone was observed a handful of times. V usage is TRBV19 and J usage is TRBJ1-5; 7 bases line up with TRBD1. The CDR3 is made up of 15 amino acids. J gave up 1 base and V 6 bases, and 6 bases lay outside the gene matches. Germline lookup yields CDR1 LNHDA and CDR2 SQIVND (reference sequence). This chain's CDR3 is CASRLVQGSNQPQHF. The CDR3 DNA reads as TGTGCCAGTAGGTTGGTACAGGGGAGCAATCAGCCCCAGCATTTT.

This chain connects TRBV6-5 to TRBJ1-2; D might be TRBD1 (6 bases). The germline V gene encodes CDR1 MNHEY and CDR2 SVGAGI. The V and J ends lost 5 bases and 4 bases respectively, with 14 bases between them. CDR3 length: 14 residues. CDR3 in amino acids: CASSNQGYGYGYTF. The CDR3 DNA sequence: TGTGCCAGCAGTAACCAGGGGTATGGCTATGGCTACACCTTC.

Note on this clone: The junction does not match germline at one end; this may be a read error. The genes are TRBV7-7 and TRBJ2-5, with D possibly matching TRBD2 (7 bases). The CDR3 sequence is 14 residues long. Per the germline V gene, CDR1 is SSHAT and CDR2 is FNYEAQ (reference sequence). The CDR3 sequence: CASSLEGGLGTQYF. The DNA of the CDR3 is TGTGCTAGCAGCTTAGAGGGGGGGCTAGGGACCCAGTACTTC.

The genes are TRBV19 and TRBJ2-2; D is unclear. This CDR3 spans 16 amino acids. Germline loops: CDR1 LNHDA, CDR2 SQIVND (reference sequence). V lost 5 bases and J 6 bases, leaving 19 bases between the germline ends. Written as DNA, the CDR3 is TGTGCCAGTAGTTCCCCACGACAAGTCAGATCCGGGGAGCTGTTTTTT. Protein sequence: CASSSPRQVRSGELFF.

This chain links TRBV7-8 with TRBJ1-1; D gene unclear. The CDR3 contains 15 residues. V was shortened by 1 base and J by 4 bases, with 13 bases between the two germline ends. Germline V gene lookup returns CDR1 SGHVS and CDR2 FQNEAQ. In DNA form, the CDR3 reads TGTGCCAGCAGCTTAGACGGAGCGGTGGTCACTGAAGCTTTCTTT. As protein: CASSLDGAVVTEAFF.

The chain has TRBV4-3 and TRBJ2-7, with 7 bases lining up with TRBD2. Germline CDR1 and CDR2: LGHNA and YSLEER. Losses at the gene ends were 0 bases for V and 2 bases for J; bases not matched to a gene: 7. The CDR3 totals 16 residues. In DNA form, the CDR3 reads TGCGCCAGCAGCCAAGATCTGGGTAGCGGGCCCTACGAGCAGTACTTC. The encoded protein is CASSQDLGSGPYEQYF.

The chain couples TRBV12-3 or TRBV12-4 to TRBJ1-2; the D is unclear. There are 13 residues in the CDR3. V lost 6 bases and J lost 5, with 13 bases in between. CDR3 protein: CASSGLGEYGYTF. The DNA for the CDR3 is TGTGCCAGCAGCGGCCTTGGAGAGTATGGCTACACCTTC.

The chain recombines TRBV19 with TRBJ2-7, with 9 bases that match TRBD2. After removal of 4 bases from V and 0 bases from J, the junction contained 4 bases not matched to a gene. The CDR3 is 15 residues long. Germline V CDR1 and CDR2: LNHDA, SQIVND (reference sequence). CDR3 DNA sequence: TGTGCCAGTAGTAAAGCTAGCGGGGCCTCCTACGAGCAGTACTTC. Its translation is CASSKASGASYEQYF.

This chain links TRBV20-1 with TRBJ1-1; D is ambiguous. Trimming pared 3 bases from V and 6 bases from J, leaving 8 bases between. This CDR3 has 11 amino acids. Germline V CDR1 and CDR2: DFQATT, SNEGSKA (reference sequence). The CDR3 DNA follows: TGCAGTGCTAGCATGGGATCTGAAGCTTTCTTT. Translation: CSASMGSEAFF.

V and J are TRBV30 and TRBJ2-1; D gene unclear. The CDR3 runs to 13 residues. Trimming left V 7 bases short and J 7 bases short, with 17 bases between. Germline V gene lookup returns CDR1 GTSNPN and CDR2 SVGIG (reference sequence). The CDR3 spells CASDPPPTNEQFF. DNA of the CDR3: TGTGCCTCTGACCCCCCACCGACGAATGAGCAGTTCTTC.

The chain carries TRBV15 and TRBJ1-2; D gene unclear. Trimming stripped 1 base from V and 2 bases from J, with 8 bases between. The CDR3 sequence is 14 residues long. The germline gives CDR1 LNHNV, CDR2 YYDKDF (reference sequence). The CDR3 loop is CATSRARANYGYTF. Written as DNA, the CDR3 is TGTGCCACCAGCAGAGCTAGAGCCAACTATGGCTACACCTTC.

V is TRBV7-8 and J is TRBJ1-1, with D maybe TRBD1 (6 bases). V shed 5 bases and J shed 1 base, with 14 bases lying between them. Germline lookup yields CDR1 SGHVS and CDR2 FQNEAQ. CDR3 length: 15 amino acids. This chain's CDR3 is CASSPFGQKNTEAFF. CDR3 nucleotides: TGTGCCAGCAGCCCTTTCGGACAGAAGAACACTGAAGCTTTCTTT.

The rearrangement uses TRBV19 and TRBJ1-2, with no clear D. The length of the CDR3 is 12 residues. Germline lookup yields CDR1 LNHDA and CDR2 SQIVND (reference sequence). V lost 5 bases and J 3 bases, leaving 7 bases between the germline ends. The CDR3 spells CASSRSYYGYTF. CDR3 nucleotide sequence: TGTGCCAGTAGTCGATCTTACTATGGCTACACCTTC.

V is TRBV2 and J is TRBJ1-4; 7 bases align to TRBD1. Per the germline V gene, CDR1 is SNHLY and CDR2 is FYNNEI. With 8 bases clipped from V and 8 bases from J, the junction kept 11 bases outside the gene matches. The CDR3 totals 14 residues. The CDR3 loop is CASGPRQGYEKLFF. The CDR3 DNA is TGTGCCAGCGGGCCGAGACAGGGCTACGAAAAACTGTTTTTT.

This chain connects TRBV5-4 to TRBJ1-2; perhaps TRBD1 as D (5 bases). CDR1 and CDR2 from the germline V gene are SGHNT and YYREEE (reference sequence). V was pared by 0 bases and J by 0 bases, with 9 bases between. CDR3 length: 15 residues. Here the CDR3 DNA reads TGTGCCAGCAGCTTGGTGGGGGATACTAACTATGGCTACACCTTC. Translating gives CASSLVGDTNYGYTF.

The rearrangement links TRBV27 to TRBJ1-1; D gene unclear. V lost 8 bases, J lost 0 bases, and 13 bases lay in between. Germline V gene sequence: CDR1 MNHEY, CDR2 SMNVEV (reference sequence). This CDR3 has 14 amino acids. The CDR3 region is CASRPGEVNTEAFF. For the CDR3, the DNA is TGTGCCAGCCGCCCGGGTGAGGTGAACACTGAAGCTTTCTTT.

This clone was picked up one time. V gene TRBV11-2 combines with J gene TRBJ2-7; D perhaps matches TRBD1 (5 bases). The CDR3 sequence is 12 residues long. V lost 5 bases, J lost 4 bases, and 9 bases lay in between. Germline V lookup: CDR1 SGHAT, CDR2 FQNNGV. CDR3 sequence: CASSTHRYEQYF. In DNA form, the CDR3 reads TGTGCCAGCAGCACTCACAGGTACGAGCAGTACTTC.

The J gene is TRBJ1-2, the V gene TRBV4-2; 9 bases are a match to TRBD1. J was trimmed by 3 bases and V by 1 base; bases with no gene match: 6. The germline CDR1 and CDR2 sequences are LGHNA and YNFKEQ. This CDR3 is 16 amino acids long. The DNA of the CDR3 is TGTGCCAGCAGCCAAGGGTCAGGACAGGGGTACTATGGCTACACCTTC. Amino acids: CASSQGSGQGYYGYTF.

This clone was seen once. CDR3 region: CASSHYEGGADTEAFF. In DNA form, the CDR3 reads TGTGCCAGCAGCCACTACGAAGGGGGCGCCGACACTGAAGCTTTCTTT. The chain recombines TRBV4-2 with TRBJ1-1; 7 bases are a match to TRBD1. The CDR3 spans 16 residues. CDR1 is LGHNA and CDR2 is YNFKEQ in the germline V gene. V shed 3 bases and J 3 bases; nucleotides not matched to a gene: 10.

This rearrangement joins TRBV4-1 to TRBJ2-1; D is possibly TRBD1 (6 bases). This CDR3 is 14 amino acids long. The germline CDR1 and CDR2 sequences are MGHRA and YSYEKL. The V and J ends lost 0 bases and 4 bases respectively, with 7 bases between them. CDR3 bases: TGCGCCAGCAGCCAAGAGACAGGTTACAATGAGCAGTTCTTC. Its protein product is CASSQETGYNEQFF.

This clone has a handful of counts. CDR3 DNA: TGTGCCTGGACAGGGGGCGACGGAAACACCATATATTTT. Amino acids: CAWTGGDGNTIYF. V and J are TRBV30 and TRBJ1-3; 8 bases align to TRBD1. CDR1 and CDR2 (germline): GTSNPN, SVGIG (reference sequence). J lost 4 bases, V lost 4 bases, and 3 bases had no gene match. The length of the CDR3 is 13 residues.

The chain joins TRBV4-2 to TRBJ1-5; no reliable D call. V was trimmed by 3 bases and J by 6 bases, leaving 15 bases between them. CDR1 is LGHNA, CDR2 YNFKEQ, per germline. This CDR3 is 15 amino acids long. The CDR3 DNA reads TGTGCCAGCAGCCAGGGCGGGCAGGTCCCTCAGCCCCAGCATTTT. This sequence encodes CASSQGGQVPQPQHF.

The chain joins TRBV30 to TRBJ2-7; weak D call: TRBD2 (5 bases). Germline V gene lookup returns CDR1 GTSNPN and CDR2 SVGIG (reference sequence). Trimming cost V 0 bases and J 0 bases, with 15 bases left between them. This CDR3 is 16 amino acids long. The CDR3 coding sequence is TGTGCCTGGAGTGTACGGAGGATAGAGGTCTCCTACGAGCAGTACTTC. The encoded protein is CAWSVRRIEVSYEQYF.

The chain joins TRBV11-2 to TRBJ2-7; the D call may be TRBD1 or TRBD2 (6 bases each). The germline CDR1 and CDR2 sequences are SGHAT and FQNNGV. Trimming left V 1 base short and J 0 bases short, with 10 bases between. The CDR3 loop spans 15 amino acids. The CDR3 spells CASSLGGTPSYEQYF. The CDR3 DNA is TGTGCCAGCAGCTTAGGCGGGACACCCTCCTACGAGCAGTACTTC. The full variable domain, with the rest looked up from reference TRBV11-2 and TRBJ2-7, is EAGVAQSPRYKIIEKRQSVAFWCNPISGHATLYWYQQILGQGPKLLIQFQNNGVVDDSQLPKDRFSAERLKGVDSTLKIQPAKLEDSAVYLCASSLGGTPSYEQYFGPGTRLTVT.

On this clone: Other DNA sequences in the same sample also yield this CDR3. In DNA, the CDR3 is TGTGCCAGCAGTTACTCCAGGGGGCTCAACACTGAAGCTTTCTTT. Its translation is CASSYSRGLNTEAFF. The rearrangement uses TRBV6-5 and TRBJ1-1, with 8 nucleotides matching TRBD1. Germline-derived CDR1 and CDR2 are MNHEY and SVGAGI. This CDR3 has 15 residues. V was clipped by 0 bases and J by 2 bases; unmatched bases: 2.

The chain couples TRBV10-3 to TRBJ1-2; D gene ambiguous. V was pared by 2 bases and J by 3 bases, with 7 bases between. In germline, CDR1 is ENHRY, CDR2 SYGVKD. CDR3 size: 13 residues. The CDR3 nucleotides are TGTGCCATCAGTGAGGACGGCTACTATGGCTACACCTTC. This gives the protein CAISEDGYYGYTF.

In DNA form, the CDR3 reads TGTGCCACCATGGGACCGCGCACCGGGGAGCTGTTTTTT. Its protein is CATMGPRTGELFF. The chain has TRBV3-1 (or the pseudogene TRBV3-2) and TRBJ2-2, with D perhaps TRBD1 or TRBD2 (5 bases each). The V end was cut by 10 bases, the J end by 4 bases, with 13 bases between. The germline V gene encodes CDR1 LGHDT and CDR2 YNNKEL (reference sequence). CDR3 length: 13 residues.